This is a list of T cell receptor beta chains from one sample in a study of CD8 T cells in Susac syndrome. TCRdb redid the calling of the immunoSEQ multiplex PCR reads with MiXCR, one entry per CDR3 protein. The sample includes about 290,000 distinct CDR3 sequences, 65% to 90% of them seen just once. Sequencing was done on a sample of CD8+ T cells from PBMCs. These receptors came from a human donor with multiple sclerosis. Each CDR3 is given with its conserved first and last residue. A D gene is named only where the DNA matches it firmly. A clone size is listed for some rows: how often the clone was seen (once, few, many), or a class if it is expanded.

j_call clone_size v_call d_call cdr3_nt cdr3_aa
TRBJ1-2 - TRBV12-3/TRBV12-4 - TGTGCCAGCAGTTTAGATTTAGGCAACTATGGCTACACCTTC CASSLDLGNYGYTF
TRBJ2-1 - TRBV28 - TGTGCCAGCAGTTTATCGCGGAGGAATGAGCAGTTCTTC CASSLSRRNEQFF
TRBJ2-2 - TRBV28 - TGTGCCAGCAGTTTAGGATTGGGACGGAACACCGGGGAGCTGTTTTTT CASSLGLGRNTGELFF
TRBJ2-7 - TRBV6-6 TRBD2 TGTGCCAGCAGTCTTGGTTGGACTAGCTCCTACGAGCAGTACTTC CASSLGWTSSYEQYF
TRBJ2-7 - TRBV3-1 TRBD2 TGTGCCAGCAGCCAAGACAATTTGGGACTAGCGGGCCTCTCCTACGAGCAGTACTTC CASSQDNLGLAGLSYEQYF
TRBJ1-2 - TRBV2 TRBD1 TGTGCCAGCAGTGGGGACAGGTTTTTTTTCGACCTACTGGGGGTCTTTCCTGGCTACACCTTC CASSGDRFFFDLLGVFPGYTF
TRBJ2-2 once TRBV5-1 - TGCGCCAGCAGCTTGGGACAGTTCTTCGCGAACACCGGGGAGCTGTTTTTT CASSLGQFFANTGELFF
TRBJ2-7 few TRBV15 - TGTGCCACCAGCAGAGAGGGGGCAGGAGGCTACGAGCAGTACTTC CATSREGAGGYEQYF
TRBJ1-2 - TRBV28 - TGTGCCAGCACCCCGGAGGGGCATTGGGGCTACACCTTC CASTPEGHWGYTF
TRBJ1-2 - TRBV6-1 TRBD1 TGTGCCAGCAGTGAGCTTGACAGGGACCACCTTGATGGCTACACCTTC CASSELDRDHLDGYTF
TRBJ2-7 once TRBV10-1 TRBD2 TGCGCCAGCAGTGCGGGACTAGCGATCTACGAGCAGTACTTC CASSAGLAIYEQYF